This T cell receptor beta chain derives from a study of Ad26.COV2.S vaccination and SARS-CoV-2 variants. Trimming took off 4 bases at V and 6 bases at J, with 12 bases between the two ends. CDR3 size: 13 residues. The germline CDR1 and CDR2 sequences are GTSNPN and SVGIG (reference sequence). Findings of the study overall: Spike-specific TCR breadth in vaccine recipients exceeded that seen in placebo recipients.

The repertoire was sequenced with immunoSEQ multiplex PCR; TCRdb's copy has only in-frame clones and lacks some. The sample records 450,000 to 550,000 clones, about 88% being singletons. The count of this clone is one. What it binds is not known. The treatment is: some 19 received Ad26.COV2.S at low or high dose, single or two shots; 5 received placebo; per-sample allocation not given. Specimens were obtained on day 63 following the first vaccine or placebo injection. The chain has TRBV30 and TRBJ2-2, with unresolved D. The clonotype comes from a person between 18 and 60 years old who received the Ad26.COV2.S COVID-19 vaccine or a placebo. The sequenced sample was peripheral blood, obtained in a trial of Ad26.COV2.S vaccine versus placebo. In DNA, the CDR3 is TGTGCCTGGATAGGTGCTATAGCCGGGGAGCTGTTTTTT. This translates into CAWIGAIAGELFF. The variable domain in full, with the rest retrieved from reference TRBV30 and TRBJ2-2, is SQTIHQWPATLVQPVGSPLSLECTVEGTSNPNLYWYRQAAGRGLQLLFYSVGIGQISSEVPQNLSASRPQDRQFILSSKKLLLSDSGFYLCAWIGAIAGELFFGEGSRLTVL.